The source of this T cell receptor beta chain is a study of post-analysis software for immune sequencing data. The wider study: The courses of disease that were included comprised relapsing-remitting, secondary progressive and progressive-relapsing multiple sclerosis.

Of note for this clonotype: Its antigen is still unknown.

There are 12 residues in the CDR3. Trimming removed 5 bases from V and 7 bases from J, with 12 bases in between. Germline values: CDR1 MNHEY, CDR2 SVGEGT. Study-level results: Same-batch samples co-clustered strongly by F measure. TRBV5-6, TRBV5-1 and TRBV20-1 belonged to a set of a handful of TRBV segments that were more frequent in patients than controls. Compared against controls, patients with multiple sclerosis displayed significantly lower normalized Chao1 diversity.

The TCR beta cDNA libraries contained unique molecular identifiers. Each batch of about 0.85 to 10 million T cells produced around 460,000 cDNA molecules. Via MiXCR, TCRdb re-called the PCR reads, giving one row per CDR3 protein. The sample contains roughly 180,000 distinct CDR3 sequences, approximately 30% of which appear only once. This TCR derives from a girl aged 10 to 17 with multiple sclerosis. This chain connects TRBV6-2 or TRBV6-3 to TRBJ2-7; TRBD1 is a possible D gene (5 bases). Sequencing used blood. The CDR3 sequence is CASSRQTLEQYF. For the CDR3, the DNA is TGTGCCAGCAGTAGACAGACCTTAGAGCAGTACTTC.